This entry lists 16 T cell receptor beta chains sequenced from one sample in a study of T cells in Graves' hyperthyroidism and ophthalmopathy. RNA transcripts provided the source from which TCR beta CDR3 regions were amplified. RT-PCR in the first round (using the HTBI primer set) targeted the TCR CDR3. TCRdb used MiXCR to reprocess the multiplex PCR reads, holding one entry per CDR3 protein. In the table there are around 290,000 distinct CDR3 sequences, about an eighth of which are singletons. Source material: blood. These receptors were obtained from a woman in her thirties with Graves' hyperthyroidism that later progressed to Graves' ophthalmopathy.

This clonotype was detected only a few times. CDR3 in DNA: TGTGCCAGCAGTTTAGAGGTCGAGCAGTACTTC. Translation: CASSLEVEQYF. The gene calls are TRBV28 and TRBJ2-7, with unresolved D. Germline V lookup: CDR1 MDHEN, CDR2 SYDVKM. Trimming pared 2 bases from V and 6 bases from J, leaving 5 bases between. The CDR3 is made up of 11 amino acids.

This clonotype was found many times. V and J are TRBV6-2 or TRBV6-3 and TRBJ2-1; TRBD1 or TRBD2 may be the D gene (5 bases each). There are 14 residues in the CDR3. CDR1 is MNHEY and CDR2 is SVGEGT in the germline V gene. Trimming left V 2 bases short and J 3 bases short, with 8 bases between. CDR3 sequence (DNA): TGTGCCAGCAGTTACGAGGGGAACTACAATGAGCAGTTCTTC. Protein sequence: CASSYEGNYNEQFF.

This clonotype was recorded at least ten times. This sequence joins TRBV19 and TRBJ2-3, with D tentatively TRBD1 or TRBD2 (5 bases each). Trimming shortened V by 5 bases and J by 3 bases, and 24 bases separated the two germline ends. The CDR3 consists of 18 residues. CDR1 LNHDA and CDR2 SQIVND come from the germline V gene (reference sequence). CDR3 in DNA: TGTGCCAGTAGTGGGACGTCAGCGACGAGTCTGAGTACAGATACGCAGTATTTT. Translation: CASSGTSATSLSTDTQYF.

This clonotype occurred a few times. For the CDR3, the DNA is TGTGCCAGCAGCGCACGACTAGGTATTAGCACAGATACGCAGTATTTT. Translated, it gives CASSARLGISTDTQYF. This chain links TRBV7-9 with TRBJ2-3, with TRBD2 as a possible D gene (6 bases). Trimming took 5 bases from V and 0 from J, leaving 15 bases between them. Germline loops: CDR1 SEHNR, CDR2 FQNEAQ (reference sequence). The CDR3 has 16 residues.

This clonotype has a count of ten or more. The rearrangement links TRBV5-1 to TRBJ2-1; TRBD2 matches at 9 bases. V dropped 2 bases and J dropped 7; count of bases not matched to a gene: 10. The germline V gene has CDR1 SGHRS and CDR2 YFSETQ. CDR3 length: 16 residues. The CDR3 nucleotides read TGCGCCAGCAGCTTACCTAGCGGGACCGTAGGGAATGAGCAGTTCTTC. This codes for CASSLPSGTVGNEQFF.

The chain couples TRBV25-1 to TRBJ1-1, with D perhaps TRBD1 (5 bases). This CDR3 region has 16 residues. The germline V gene has CDR1 MGHDK and CDR2 SYGVNS. Trimming removed 6 bases from V and 1 base from J, with 18 bases in between. Here the CDR3 DNA reads TGTGCCAGCAGGGCCCCCTACGGGGGAAAGAACACTGAAGCTTTCTTT. This gives the protein CASRAPYGGKNTEAFF.

This clonotype occurred many times. The chain uses TRBV30 and TRBJ2-5; possibly TRBD2 for D (6 bases). CDR1 and CDR2 (germline): GTSNPN, SVGIG (reference sequence). This CDR3 has 15 amino acids. Trimming left V 1 base short and J 2 bases short, with 14 bases between. The CDR3 reads CAWSGKDYPQETQYF. CDR3 DNA: TGTGCCTGGAGTGGGAAGGACTACCCTCAAGAGACCCAGTACTTC. Using reference TRBV30 and TRBJ2-5 for the parts outside the CDR3, the full variable domain is SQTIHQWPATLVQPVGSPLSLECTVEGTSNPNLYWYRQAAGRGLQLLFYSVGIGQISSEVPQNLSASRPQDRQFILSSKKLLLSDSGFYLCAWSGKDYPQETQYFGPGTRLLVL.

This clonotype has a count of ten or more. V is TRBV27 and J is TRBJ1-1; the D gene is possibly TRBD1 (5 bases). The V end was cut by 5 bases, the J end by 4 bases, with 14 bases between. The CDR3 is made up of 14 amino acids. Germline CDR1 is MNHEY and CDR2 is SMNVEV (reference sequence). The CDR3 spells CASSVRVWSTEAFF. As DNA, the CDR3 is TGTGCCAGCAGTGTCAGGGTGTGGAGCACTGAAGCTTTCTTT.

This clonotype has only a few counts. The chain couples TRBV18 to TRBJ2-2; no clear D. Trimming took off 3 bases at V and 5 bases at J, with 10 bases between the two ends. The CDR3 is 14 residues long. Germline CDR1 and CDR2: KGHSH and LQKENI. The CDR3 nucleotides are TGTGCCAGCTCACCTAGAGCAGTTACCGGGGAGCTGTTTTTT. Translation gives CASSPRAVTGELFF.

Many counts were recorded for this clonotype. CDR3 protein: CSAEETRSGELFF. CDR3 nucleotides: TGCAGTGCCGAAGAGACGAGGTCCGGGGAGCTGTTTTTT. The rearrangement uses TRBV20-1 and TRBJ2-2; the D is unclear. The germline V gene has CDR1 DFQATT and CDR2 SNEGSKA (reference sequence). This CDR3 region has 13 residues. V lost 6 bases to trimming and J lost 6 bases, with 14 bases between them.

The gene calls are TRBV9 and TRBJ1-4, with unresolved D. Germline CDR1 is SGDLS and CDR2 is YYNGEE. The V gene lost 0 bases and the J gene lost 8 bases, with 11 bases spanning the gap. The CDR3 has 14 amino acids. The CDR3 DNA follows: TGTGCCAGCAGCGTAGATGACCGATGGGAAAAACTGTTTTTT. Translating gives CASSVDDRWEKLFF.

This clonotype was counted many times. The chain recombines TRBV28 with TRBJ1-6; D unresolved. The germline V gene has CDR1 MDHEN and CDR2 SYDVKM. The CDR3 runs 14 residues. The V end lost 2 bases, the J end lost 10 bases, and 12 bases lay between the germline ends. The DNA of the CDR3 is TGTGCCAGCAGTTTAGGTGTGGGAGGGTCACCCCTCCACTTT. It codes for CASSLGVGGSPLHF.

This clonotype has just a few counts. The J gene is TRBJ1-5, the V gene TRBV7-9; 9 nucleotides agree with TRBD1. The CDR3 sequence is 15 residues long. The J segment lost 4 bases and the V segment lost 1 base, leaving 2 bases of the junction unmatched. Germline CDR1 is SEHNR and CDR2 is FQNEAQ (reference sequence). The CDR3 sequence is CASSLETGGNQPQHF. Written as DNA, the CDR3 is TGTGCCAGCAGCTTAGAGACAGGGGGAAATCAGCCCCAGCATTTT.

In its sample, this clonotype was seen a few times. The genes are TRBV5-1 and TRBJ2-1; maybe TRBD2 (5 bases). This CDR3 comprises 16 residues. Germline CDR1 SGHRS, CDR2 YFSETQ. Trimming stripped 3 bases from V and 0 bases from J, with 13 bases between. The CDR3 coding sequence is TGCGCCAGCAGCTGGCTAGCTGTGAGCTCCTACAATGAGCAGTTCTTC. Its protein is CASSWLAVSSYNEQFF.

The gene calls are TRBV11-2 and TRBJ2-3; 10 bases fit TRBD2. With V trimmed by 0 bases and J by 4 bases, 4 bases remained unmatched. This CDR3 comprises 16 residues. Looked up from germline, CDR1 is SGHAT and CDR2 is FQNNGV. Written as DNA, the CDR3 is TGTGCCAGCAGCTTAGATCGAGCGGGGGGGTCAGATACGCAGTATTTT. Residues: CASSLDRAGGSDTQYF.

This clonotype has ten or more counts. The CDR3 reads CASSPPMSEKLFF. The CDR3, as DNA: TGTGCCAGCTCACCACCCATGAGTGAAAAACTGTTTTTT. The V gene is TRBV18, the J gene TRBJ1-4; D uncertain. Germline V gene sequence: CDR1 KGHSH, CDR2 LQKENI. V gave up 0 bases and J gave up 7 bases, with 6 bases separating them. CDR3 length: 13 amino acids.